Listed below are T cell receptor beta chains from one sample, sequenced in a study of a mutant IDH1 vaccine in newly diagnosed glioma. The assay was immunoSEQ multiplex PCR, and TCRdb's table has in-frame clones only and misses some. The sample shows tens of thousands of clones, 86% of them seen only once. Antigen specificity for these receptors is unknown. The sequenced sample was PBMCs, obtained from a glioma patient whose treatment included an IDH1 peptide vaccine. The receptors here all came from a man aged 40-50 years with glioma. Each CDR3 is given without its conserved first and last residue. Each record gives: D gene, J gene, V gene, CDR3 protein. D genes are given only for firm matches.

D gene: -
J gene: TRBJ1-2
V gene: TRBV7-9
CDR3 protein: ASSTRGSYYGYT

D gene: -
J gene: TRBJ1-5
V gene: TRBV5-6
CDR3 protein: ASSLRNNQPQH

D gene: -
J gene: TRBJ2-7
V gene: TRBV6-5
CDR3 protein: ASRKGTIDEQY

D gene: -
J gene: TRBJ2-7
V gene: TRBV2
CDR3 protein: ASSVRERRPGHEQY

D gene: TRBD1
J gene: TRBJ1-1
V gene: TRBV15
CDR3 protein: ATSRTGIHTEAF

D gene: -
J gene: TRBJ1-4
V gene: TRBV7-9
CDR3 protein: ASSDQPQGEKLF

D gene: -
J gene: TRBJ1-1
V gene: TRBV6-5
CDR3 protein: ASSYSRAWNTEAF

D gene: -
J gene: TRBJ1-5
V gene: TRBV6-5
CDR3 protein: ASSYSRGVGQPQH

D gene: -
J gene: TRBJ2-1
V gene: TRBV7-9
CDR3 protein: ASSLHEQF

D gene: -
J gene: TRBJ1-1
V gene: TRBV28
CDR3 protein: ASVGRRYTEAF

D gene: -
J gene: TRBJ2-7
V gene: TRBV20-1
CDR3 protein: SARGYEQY

D gene: TRBD2
J gene: TRBJ2-5
V gene: TRBV5-1
CDR3 protein: ASSFFMASGREETQY

D gene: -
J gene: TRBJ2-3
V gene: TRBV21-1
CDR3 protein: ASRGGRAPTSTDTQY

D gene: -
J gene: TRBJ2-1
V gene: TRBV7-9
CDR3 protein: ASSLDHTYNEQF

D gene: -
J gene: TRBJ2-2
V gene: TRBV5-4
CDR3 protein: ASSLAYSGELF

D gene: -
J gene: TRBJ1-1
V gene: TRBV4-3
CDR3 protein: ASSQRGFGEAF